The clone carrying this T cell receptor (beta chain) was detected only a few times. The antigen is unknown. The study ran its PCR with 60 Vbeta and 13 Jbeta primers. In the original processing: The count from a later analysis was some 81 million unique TCR beta chains, approximately 9.9 million of them shared. Generated by immunoSEQ multiplex PCR, the TCRdb table keeps only in-frame clones and is missing some. That table gives V, J and clone size, and the DNA gave D and trimming. Found here are around 130,000 clones, 70% to 90% of them singletons; the top ten hold less than 6.5%. The data derive from a study of cytomegalovirus exposure and HLA in healthy donors. General study results and limits: CMV serostatus alone was available as immune exposure information. In a later analysis, a genetic analysis reported fewer productive-TCR N-insertions in an Asian-associated ancestry cluster than the cohort average. In a later analysis, CMV-associated beta chains were mostly HLA-associated, it appeared.

Germline V CDR1 and CDR2: MDHEN, SYDVKM. With 7 bases removed from V and 3 bases from J, the gap between germline ends came to 10 bases. This CDR3 comprises 12 residues. The sample consisted of PBMCs. This clonotype was obtained from a woman aged 40 to 50 in good health and CMV-seropositive. This sequence joins TRBV28 and TRBJ2-7; D unclear. CDR3 sequence reads: CASKFTGYEQYF. CDR3 sequence (DNA): TGTGCCAGCAAGTTTACCGGCTACGAGCAGTACTTC.